The T cell receptor (beta chain) under discussion was sequenced for a study of T-cell memory formation after mild COVID-19. Broader study findings: A second wave expanding day 15 to 37 was CD4+-biased; contracting clones were balanced.

TCRdb reanalysed the 5' RACE reads using MiXCR and keeps one entry per CDR3 protein. The data hold 70,000 to 100,000 distinct CDR3 sequences, with around 16% observed a single time. This clonotype was picked up a small number of times. As yet, its antigen is unknown. Germline lookup yields CDR1 LNHNV and CDR2 YYDKDF (reference sequence). This CDR3 has 17 amino acids. The V and J ends lost 0 bases and 1 base, in that order; junction bases with no gene match: 5. The gene calls are TRBV15 and TRBJ1-2; 10 bases are shared with TRBD1. Source material: PBMCs or a T cell subset sorted from them (not recorded which). The TCR sequence derives from a man between 18 and 29 years old who had mild COVID-19 (a few samples of this study predate the infection). Cell type and time point are not known. CDR3 nucleotides: TGTGCCACCAGCAGAGATCTCGGACAGGGGGATAACTATGGCTACACCTTC. Amino acid sequence: CATSRDLGQGDNYGYTF.